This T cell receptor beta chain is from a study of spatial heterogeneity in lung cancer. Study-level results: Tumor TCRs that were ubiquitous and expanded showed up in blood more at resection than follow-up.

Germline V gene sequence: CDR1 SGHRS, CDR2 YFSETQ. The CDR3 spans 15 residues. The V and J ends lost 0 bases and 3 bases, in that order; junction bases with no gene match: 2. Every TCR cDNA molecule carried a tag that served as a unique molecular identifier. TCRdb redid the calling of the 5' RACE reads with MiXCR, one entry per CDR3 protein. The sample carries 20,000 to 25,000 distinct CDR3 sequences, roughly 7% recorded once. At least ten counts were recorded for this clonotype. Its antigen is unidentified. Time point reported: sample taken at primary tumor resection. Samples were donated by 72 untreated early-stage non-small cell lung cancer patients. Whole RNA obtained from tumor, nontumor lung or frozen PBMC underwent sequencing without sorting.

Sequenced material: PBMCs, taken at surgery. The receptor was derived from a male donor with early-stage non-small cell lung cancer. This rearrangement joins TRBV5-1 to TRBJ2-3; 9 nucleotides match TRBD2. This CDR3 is CASSLVAGETDTQYF. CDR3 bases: TGCGCCAGCAGCTTGGTAGCGGGAGAGACAGATACGCAGTATTTT.